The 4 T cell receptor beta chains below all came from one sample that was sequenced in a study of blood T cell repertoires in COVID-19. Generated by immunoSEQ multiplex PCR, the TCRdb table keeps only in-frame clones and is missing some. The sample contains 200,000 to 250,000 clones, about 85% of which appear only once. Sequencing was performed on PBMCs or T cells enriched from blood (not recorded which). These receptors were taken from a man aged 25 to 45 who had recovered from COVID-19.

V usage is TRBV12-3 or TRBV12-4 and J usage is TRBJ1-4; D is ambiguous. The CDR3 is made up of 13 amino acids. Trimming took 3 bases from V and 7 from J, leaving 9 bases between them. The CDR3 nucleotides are TGTGCCAGCAGTTTTACCCTGAGTGAAAAACTGTTTTTT. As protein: CASSFTLSEKLFF.

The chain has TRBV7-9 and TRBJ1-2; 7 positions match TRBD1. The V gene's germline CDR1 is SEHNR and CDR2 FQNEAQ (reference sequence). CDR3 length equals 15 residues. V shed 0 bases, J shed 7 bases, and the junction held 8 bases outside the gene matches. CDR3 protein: CASSLAATGVSGYTF. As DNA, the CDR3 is TGTGCCAGCAGCTTAGCCGCTACAGGGGTTAGTGGCTACACCTTC.

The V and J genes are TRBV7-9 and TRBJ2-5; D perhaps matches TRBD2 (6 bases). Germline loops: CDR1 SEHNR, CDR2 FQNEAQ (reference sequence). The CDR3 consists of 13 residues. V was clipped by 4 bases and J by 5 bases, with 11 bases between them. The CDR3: CASSSRGGETQYF. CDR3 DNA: TGTGCCAGCAGCTCCCGGGGAGGTGAGACCCAGTACTTC.

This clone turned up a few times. The CDR3 DNA reads TGCGCCAGCAGCATAACTAGCGGGAGGTCTGGGGGTGAGCAGTTCTTC. It is translated as CASSITSGRSGGEQFF. V is TRBV5-1 and J is TRBJ2-1; TRBD2 matches 12 bases. Germline lookup yields CDR1 SGHRS and CDR2 YFSETQ. This CDR3 spans 16 amino acids. V trimming: 4 bases; J trimming: 9 bases; junction bases outside the gene matches: 11.